This T cell receptor beta chain was obtained from a study of identical twins. Study findings and constraints: One should note that invariant MAIT and iNKT cells could partly confound zero-insertion analyses.

TCRdb used MiXCR to reprocess the 5' RACE reads, holding one entry per CDR3 protein. The sample holds more than 600,000 distinct CDR3 sequences; roughly 18% are singletons and the top ten take less than 15%. This clonotype has a handful of counts. Its target is unknown. These same data were also listed under a study on T cells expressing NK-cell markers.

Input material: PBMCs. The clonotype was recovered from a woman under 30 in good health.

The CDR3 here is CASSYPGLAYEQFF. CDR3 nucleotides: TGTGCCAGCAGTTACCCGGGACTAGCATATGAGCAGTTCTTC. This rearrangement joins TRBV6-5 to TRBJ2-1; the match to TRBD2 covers 9 bases. Germline trimming cut 2 bases from V and 8 bases from J; bases unmatched to any gene: 4. The CDR3 loop spans 14 amino acids. The V gene's germline CDR1 is MNHEY and CDR2 SVGAGI.